This TCR beta chain is drawn from a study of radiotherapy plus CTLA-4 blockade in lung cancer. Study at large: Roughly a sixth of enrolled patients responded objectively, and roughly 31% had disease control. Study-wide results and limits: TCR clones originating in tumors grew in number in blood after radiotherapy plus ipilimumab. Best predicting response, reportedly, were early blood T cell clone dynamics, with interferon-beta.

Focal radiation and CTLA-4 blockade (ipilimumab) were tested in chemo-refractory metastatic non-small-cell lung cancer patients. The method was immunoSEQ multiplex PCR; TCRdb's version includes in-frame clones alone and lacks a portion of them. The repertoire holds about 88,000 clones, with 60% to 80% as singletons. Note on this clone: Its antigen is currently unknown.

Trimming took off 3 bases at V and 0 bases at J, with 5 bases between the two ends. Germline V gene sequence: CDR1 SQVTM, CDR2 ANQGSEA. The length of the CDR3 is 12 residues. The material sequenced was peripheral blood, taken from a patient treated with radiotherapy plus ipilimumab. The clonotype was recovered from a human donor with non-small cell lung cancer that progressed on radiotherapy plus ipilimumab. This sequence joins TRBV29-1 and TRBJ2-5; no definite D call. The CDR3 DNA reads TGCAGCGTTGAGTCCTACCAAGAGACCCAGTACTTC. Its translation is CSVESYQETQYF.